This T cell receptor (beta chain) is from a study of OX40 agonist ivuxolimab in advanced cancers. Study-level background: Ivuxolimab, which targeted the costimulatory receptor OX40 (CD134), was an agonistic, fully human IgG2 monoclonal antibody. Intravenous ivuxolimab was administered to patients every 2 weeks at six dose levels: 0.01, 0.1, 0.3, 1.5, 3 and 10 mg/kg. Of the roughly 52 dose-escalation patients, hepatocellular carcinoma was present in roughly 19, melanoma in around 15, renal cell carcinoma in 9 and head and neck cancer in 9. In the dose-escalation cohort, 70% to 85% of patients were male, and the mean age was around 60 years, with a range of about 23 to 85. Prior anti-PD-1, anti-PD-L1 or anti-CTLA-4 therapy was permitted, and approximately 42% of dose-escalation patients had received checkpoint inhibitors. Partial responses occurred in three dose-escalation patients, of whom one had hepatocellular carcinoma and two had cutaneous melanoma. Peripheral TCRbeta sequencing aimed to test whether ivuxolimab altered TCR sequence diversity and caused clonal T-cell expansion. The monotherapy dose-escalation portion (N of about 52 patients) of the phase I ivuxolimab trial is reported in the paper.

V and J are truncated by 4 bases and 0 bases respectively, leaving an intervening sequence of 15 bases. Counted from cysteine to phenylalanine, this CDR3 has 16 amino acids. The CDR3 DNA has 48 bases and is translated from base 1. From the germline V gene, CDR1 is SGHRS and CDR2 is YFSETQ. Genomic DNA was extracted from sorted cells for sequencing of the TCRbeta CDR3 region. TCRbeta CDR3 regions were sequenced using the immunoSEQ Assay. TCRdb obtained this table from immuneACCESS and retained in-frame rearrangements with V and J assigned. These tables miss some clones; where compared with another copy, unresolved V genes account for less than half of the shortfall, and the remainder is unexplained. The sample table holds roughly 80,000 clones, of which approximately 86% were seen once. The ten largest clonotypes hold approximately 0.76% of the sample. The paper's findings and limits, for the study overall: In the 0.1-3.0 mg/kg groups, partial responders had among the lowest normalized peripheral clonal expansion, particularly in CD8+ T cells. After ivuxolimab, CD8+ T cells had more expanded clones than CD4+ T cells on average. At doses from 0.1 to 3.0 mg/kg, clonal expansion was seen in both CD4+ and CD8+ blood T cells between baseline and week 6. Low levels of normalized T-cell clonal expansion were also seen in some nonresponding patients. The antigen specificity of the clonally expanded peripheral T cells was not determined.

Patients with a history of autoimmune disease or receiving systemic immunosuppression were excluded from the trial. Peripheral blood for TCR sequencing was collected from all dose cohorts at baseline, on cycle 4 day 1, and on cycle 7 day 1. The samples were drawn from a first-in-human, open-label, multicenter phase I dose-escalation trial of ivuxolimab. Adults with locally advanced or metastatic melanoma, renal cell, hepatocellular, or head and neck squamous cell carcinoma were enrolled in the trial. Before TCR sequencing, CD4+ T cells and CD8+ T cells were sorted from peripheral blood as separate populations. Concerning this clone: It lacks a known antigen. No qualities accompany the bases; no much larger clone lies one base away.

Recombination joined TRBV5-1 with TRBJ2-3; matching of 7 bases hints at TRBD2 as the D gene. This specimen was CD4+ or CD8+ T cells sorted from blood, taken in a trial of the OX40 agonist ivuxolimab. This TCR came from an adult with an advanced solid tumor such as melanoma, head and neck, liver or kidney cancer. For the CDR3, the sequence is CASSPTGGRSTDTQYF. The DNA is as follows: TGCGCCAGCAGCCCAACGGGGGGCCGCAGCACAGATACGCAGTATTTT.